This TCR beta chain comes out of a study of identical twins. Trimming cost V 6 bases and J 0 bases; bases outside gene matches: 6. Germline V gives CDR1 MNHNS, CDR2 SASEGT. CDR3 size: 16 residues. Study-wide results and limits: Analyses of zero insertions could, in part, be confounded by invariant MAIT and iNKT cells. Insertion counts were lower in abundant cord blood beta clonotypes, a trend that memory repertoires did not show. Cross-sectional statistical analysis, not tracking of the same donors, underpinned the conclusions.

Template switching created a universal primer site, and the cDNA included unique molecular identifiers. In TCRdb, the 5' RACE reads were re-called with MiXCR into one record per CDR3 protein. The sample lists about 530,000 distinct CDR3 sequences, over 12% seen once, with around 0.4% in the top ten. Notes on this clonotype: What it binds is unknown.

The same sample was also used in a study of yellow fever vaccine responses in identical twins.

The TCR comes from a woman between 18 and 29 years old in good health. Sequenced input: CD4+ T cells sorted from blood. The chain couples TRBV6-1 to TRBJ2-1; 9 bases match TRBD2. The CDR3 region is CASSRGGGDSYNEQFF. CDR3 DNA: TGTGCCAGCAGCCGCGGCGGGGGGGACTCCTACAATGAGCAGTTCTTC.